Below are 9 T cell receptor beta chains sequenced from a single sample in a study of cytomegalovirus exposure and HLA in healthy donors. In the PCR, 60 Vbeta and 13 Jbeta primers were used. Sequencing used immunoSEQ multiplex PCR; TCRdb keeps in-frame clones, though not all of them. This sample has under 150,000 clones; about 80% occur once, and the top ten carry about 1.4%. The specimen was PBMCs. The receptors were sampled from a young man in good health and CMV-seropositive.

The rearrangement links TRBV18 to TRBJ1-5; maybe TRBD1 (6 bases). The V gene's germline CDR1 is KGHSH and CDR2 LQKENI. CDR3 size: 14 residues. The V and J ends lost 6 bases and 3 bases respectively, with 12 bases between them. CDR3 amino acids: CASSWTDSNQPQHF. The CDR3 coding sequence is TGTGCCAGCTCCTGGACAGATTCCAATCAGCCCCAGCATTTT.

This clone has just a few counts. J is TRBJ1-5 and V is TRBV7-2; no firm D call. The CDR3 is 14 residues long. The V end lost 2 bases, the J end lost 4 bases, and 9 bases lay between the germline ends. From germline, CDR1 is SGHTA and CDR2 FQGNSA. The CDR3 loop is CASSLSGWNQPQHF. In DNA, the CDR3 is TGTGCCAGCAGCTTATCGGGGTGGAATCAGCCCCAGCATTTT.

The chain joins TRBV14 to TRBJ2-7, with D possibly matching TRBD2 (6 bases). The CDR3 runs 21 residues. Per germline, CDR1 SGHDN and CDR2 FVKESK. Trimming removed 0 bases at V and 0 bases at J, with 27 bases between. CDR3 protein: CASSQDCGLQAHLGASYEQYF. CDR3 bases: TGTGCCAGCAGCCAAGATTGTGGACTACAGGCGCACTTAGGGGCCTCCTACGAGCAGTACTTC. The full variable domain, in which reference TRBV14 and TRBJ2-7 provide the parts outside the CDR3, is EAGVTQFPSHSVIEKGQTVTLRCDPISGHDNLYWYRRVMGKEIKFLLHFVKESKQDESGMPNNRFLAERTGGTYSTLKVQPAELEDSGVYFCASSQDCGLQAHLGASYEQYFGPGTRLTVT.

The chain uses TRBV28 and TRBJ2-7; D might be TRBD2 (5 bases). V was clipped by 5 bases and J by 5 bases, with 13 bases between them. The length of the CDR3 is 13 residues. CDR1 is MDHEN, CDR2 SYDVKM, per germline. CDR3 bases: TGTGCCAGCAGTCCCCGAGGGTTGAACGAGCAGTACTTC. Translating it yields CASSPRGLNEQYF.

This CDR3 reads CASSSQGAREETQYF. The CDR3 nucleotides are TGCGCCAGCAGCTCACAGGGGGCCCGGGAGGAGACCCAGTACTTC. The chain carries TRBV5-1 and TRBJ2-5; 9 bases are a match to TRBD1. The V and J ends lost 3 bases and 5 bases, in that order; junction bases with no gene match: 8. Germline CDR1 and CDR2: SGHRS and YFSETQ. The CDR3 spans 15 residues. The full variable domain, completed using reference TRBV5-1 and TRBJ2-5, is KAGVTQTPRYLIKTRGQQVTLSCSPISGHRSVSWYQQTPGQGLQFLFEYFSETQRNKGNFPGRFSGRQFSNSRSEMNVSTLELGDSALYLCASSSQGAREETQYFGPGTRLLVL.

In its sample, this clone was seen a few times. V gene TRBV6-1 combines with J gene TRBJ2-7; D ambiguous. Trimming stripped 3 bases from V and 0 bases from J, with 9 bases between. Germline CDR1 MNHNS, CDR2 SASEGT. The CDR3 extends over 14 amino acids. CDR3 region: CASSDILGSYEQYF. CDR3 sequence (DNA): TGTGCCAGCAGTGATATTCTCGGCTCCTACGAGCAGTACTTC.

The chain has TRBV7-6 and TRBJ1-5; no clear D. V was trimmed by 5 bases and J by 0 bases, leaving 14 bases between them. This CDR3 is 16 amino acids long. CDR1 SGHVS and CDR2 FNYEAQ come from the germline V gene. The CDR3 sequence is CASSPEVGSSNQPQHF. The DNA of the CDR3 is TGTGCCAGCAGCCCAGAGGTCGGTTCTAGCAATCAGCCCCAGCATTTT.

The V call is TRBV4-2, the J call TRBJ1-2; 7 nucleotides line up with TRBD1. V lost 3 bases, J lost 8 bases, and 15 bases stayed unmatched. The CDR3 has 16 residues. Germline lookup yields CDR1 LGHNA and CDR2 YNFKEQ. Here the CDR3 reads CASSQASAGTADGYTF. The CDR3 coding sequence is TGTGCCAGCAGCCAGGCCTCTGCAGGGACAGCCGACGGCTACACCTTC.

The chain uses TRBV5-1 and TRBJ2-2, with D possibly TRBD2 on 5 matching bases. CDR1 and CDR2 (germline): SGHRS, YFSETQ. This CDR3 is built from 15 residues. Trimming left V 3 bases short and J 4 bases short, with 13 bases between. The CDR3 region is CASSSLPGSTGELFF. Written as DNA, the CDR3 is TGCGCCAGCAGCTCACTCCCGGGAAGCACCGGGGAGCTGTTTTTT.